The 14 T cell receptor beta chains below were found in one sample sequenced in a study of T-cell memory formation after mild COVID-19. Via MiXCR, TCRdb re-called the 5' RACE reads, giving one row per CDR3 protein. The sample records about 270,000 distinct CDR3 sequences, 15% to 20% being singletons. The sequenced sample was PBMCs or a T cell subset sorted from them (not recorded which). Source of these receptors: a man aged 18 to 29 who had mild COVID-19 (a few samples of this study predate the infection). Cell type and time point are not known.

Ten or more counts support this clonotype. The chain uses TRBV6-6 and TRBJ2-7; D may match TRBD1 or TRBD2 (5 bases each). The V end was cut by 5 bases, the J end by 5 bases, with 16 bases between. Germline V gene sequence: CDR1 MNHNY, CDR2 SVGAGI (reference sequence). The CDR3 has 14 amino acids. The CDR3 loop is CASSTPVGEHEQYF. DNA of the CDR3: TGTGCCAGCAGTACCCCGGTGGGGGAGCACGAGCAGTACTTC.

V gene TRBV15 combines with J gene TRBJ2-2; D call uncertain. Trimming left V 4 bases short and J 6 bases short, with 9 bases between. Per the germline V gene, CDR1 is LNHNV and CDR2 is YYDKDF (reference sequence). The CDR3 extends over 13 amino acids. CDR3 nucleotide sequence: TGTGCCACCAGCATAGATCCGGCCGGGGAGCTGTTTTTT. This sequence encodes CATSIDPAGELFF.

The table lists this clonotype with a few counts. This rearrangement joins TRBV27 to TRBJ2-3; D not certain. Germline CDR1 reads MNHEY; CDR2 reads SMNVEV (reference sequence). Trimming shortened V by 5 bases and J by 4 bases, and 16 bases separated the two germline ends. This CDR3 comprises 15 residues. As DNA, the CDR3 is TGTGCCAGCAGTCCGCCCACCCTCAGTTCAGATACGCAGTATTTT. Protein: CASSPPTLSSDTQYF.

The J gene is TRBJ2-5, the V gene TRBV12-3 or TRBV12-4, with TRBD1 as a possible D gene (7 bases). The CDR3 totals 15 residues. The V end was cut by 6 bases, the J end by 2 bases, with 16 bases between. The CDR3 is CASRLRQGGQETQYF. The CDR3, as DNA: TGTGCCAGCAGGCTCCGTCAGGGGGGTCAAGAGACCCAGTACTTC.

The chain recombines TRBV19 with TRBJ1-5; no definite D call. This CDR3 is 14 amino acids long. The V end lost 5 bases, the J end lost 3 bases, and 11 bases lay between the germline ends. The germline CDR1 and CDR2 sequences are LNHDA and SQIVND (reference sequence). The DNA of the CDR3 is TGTGCCAGTAGTGTAGCTCGCCTCAATCAGCCCCAGCATTTT. Translating it yields CASSVARLNQPQHF. The variable domain in full, with the rest retrieved from reference TRBV19 and TRBJ1-5, is DGGITQSPKYLFRKEGQNVTLSCEQNLNHDAMYWYRQDPGQGLRLIYYSQIVNDFQKGDIAEGYSVSREKKESFPLTVTSAQKNPTAFYLCASSVARLNQPQHFGDGTRLSIL.

This clonotype came up many times. V and J are TRBV4-2 and TRBJ2-1; tentative D call: TRBD2 (5 bases). V was cut by 0 bases and J by 0 bases, with 9 bases left in between. CDR1 LGHNA and CDR2 YNFKEQ come from the germline V gene. The CDR3 is 16 residues long. In DNA form, the CDR3 reads TGTGCCAGCAGCCAAGACGGGGATCACTCCTACAATGAGCAGTTCTTC. This encodes CASSQDGDHSYNEQFF.

This sequence joins TRBV20-1 and TRBJ2-3, with D uncertain. Trimming left V 6 bases short and J 0 bases short, with 19 bases between. CDR1 and CDR2 from the germline V gene are DFQATT and SNEGSKA (reference sequence). The length of the CDR3 is 16 residues. The CDR3 DNA reads TGCAGTGCCACGTTCCTTGGCGGCATAAGCACAGATACGCAGTATTTT. Protein product: CSATFLGGISTDTQYF.

In its sample, this clonotype was seen a few times. The CDR3 DNA reads as TGCGCCAGCAGCCATTTCAAGGGGGAGCAGTTCTTC. Translation gives CASSHFKGEQFF. The gene calls are TRBV4-1 and TRBJ2-1; possible D gene TRBD1, 5 bases. CDR1 is MGHRA and CDR2 is YSYEKL in the germline V gene. V was clipped by 3 bases and J by 10 bases, with 10 bases between them. The CDR3 runs to 12 residues.

J is TRBJ2-2 and V is TRBV3-1; 7 nucleotides match TRBD2. Unmatched junction bases numbered 18, after V lost 7 bases and J lost 4 bases. The length of the CDR3 is 18 residues. The V gene's germline CDR1 is LGHDT and CDR2 YNNKEL (reference sequence). The CDR3 region is CASNRLPGRGAGTGELFF. The CDR3 DNA reads TGTGCCAGCAACCGCCTGCCTGGGAGGGGCGCGGGCACCGGGGAGCTGTTTTTT.

This clonotype came up many times. The chain recombines TRBV9 with TRBJ2-3, with D uncertain. The length of the CDR3 is 15 residues. Germline V CDR1 and CDR2: SGDLS, YYNGEE. The V end was cut by 6 bases, the J end by 2 bases, with 16 bases between. The CDR3 region is CASTPLLPSTDTQYF. In DNA, the CDR3 is TGTGCCAGCACCCCGCTACTCCCGTCCACAGATACGCAGTATTTT.

This clonotype was detected a few times. The chain carries TRBV7-2 and TRBJ1-6; D is undetermined. Trimming shortened V by 4 bases and J by 6 bases, and 16 bases separated the two germline ends. The CDR3 has 16 amino acids. The germline CDR1 and CDR2 sequences are SGHTA and FQGNSA. CDR3 residues: CASSSRGGFSNSPLHF. CDR3 nucleotide sequence: TGTGCCAGCAGCTCCCGAGGCGGCTTCTCTAATTCACCCCTCCACTTT.

This clonotype was picked up many times. The chain joins TRBV20-1 to TRBJ2-7; 8 bases align to TRBD1. The CDR3 runs 14 residues. Germline CDR1 reads DFQATT; CDR2 reads SNEGSKA (reference sequence). Losses at the gene ends were 2 bases for V and 3 bases for J; bases not matched to a gene: 6. The CDR3 here is CSARPPDRDYEQYV. Here the CDR3 DNA reads TGCAGTGCTAGACCACCGGACAGGGACTACGAGCAGTACGTC.

A few counts support this clonotype. The CDR3 here is CAISATGTPNTGELFF. The CDR3, as DNA: TGTGCCATCAGCGCGACCGGGACACCGAACACCGGGGAGCTGTTTTTT. The chain has TRBV10-3 and TRBJ2-2; a possible D gene is TRBD1 (6 bases). Trimming pared 6 bases from V and 0 bases from J, leaving 14 bases between. CDR3 length equals 16 residues. CDR1 ENHRY and CDR2 SYGVKD come from the germline V gene.

Only a few counts were recorded for this clonotype. This chain uses TRBV20-1 with TRBJ1-2, with 8 nucleotides matching TRBD1. Germline V gene lookup returns CDR1 DFQATT and CDR2 SNEGSKA (reference sequence). This CDR3 region has 14 residues. The trim removed 5 bases at V and 4 bases at J, leaving 9 bases unmatched. The CDR3 loop is CSAVTGAEGYGYTF. Here the CDR3 DNA reads TGCAGTGCTGTGACAGGGGCCGAGGGCTATGGCTACACCTTC.